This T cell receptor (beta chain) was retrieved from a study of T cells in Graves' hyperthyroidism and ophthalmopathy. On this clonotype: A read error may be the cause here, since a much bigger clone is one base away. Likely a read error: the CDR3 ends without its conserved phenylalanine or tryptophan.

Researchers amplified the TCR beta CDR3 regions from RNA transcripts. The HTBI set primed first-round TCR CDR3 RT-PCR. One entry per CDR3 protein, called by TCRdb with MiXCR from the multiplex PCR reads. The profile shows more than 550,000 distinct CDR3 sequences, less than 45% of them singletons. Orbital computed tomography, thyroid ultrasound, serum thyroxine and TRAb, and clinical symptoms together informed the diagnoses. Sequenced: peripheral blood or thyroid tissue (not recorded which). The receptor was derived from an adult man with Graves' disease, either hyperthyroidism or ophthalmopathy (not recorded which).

Here the CDR3 reads CASSLPWTGDRVNTEAFS. For the CDR3, the DNA is TGTGCCAGCAGCTTACCCTGGACAGGGGACAGGGTGAACACTGAAGCTTTCTCT. This chain links TRBV7-9 with TRBJ1-1, with TRBD1 matching 9 bases. The CDR3 sequence is 18 residues long. J gave up 0 bases and V 2 bases, and 10 bases lay outside the gene matches. CDR1 is SEHNR, CDR2 FQNEAQ, per germline (reference sequence).